This T cell receptor (beta chain) was identified during a study of T cell repertoires in cytomegalovirus infection. Overall study: CMV infection plus the matching HLA type was flagged by public TCR beta signatures.

V lost 4 bases and J lost 0; bases outside the gene matches: 4. The CDR3 contains 18 residues. Germline values: CDR1 SGHTA, CDR2 FQGNSA. The sample holds many counts of this clonotype. Its antigen is unknown. Study results and limitations: Ex vivo, HLA-C-restricted CMV-specific TCR beta clonotypes prevailed over the rest of the response. Public TCR beta family frequency separated CMV-and-HLA carriers, including in an independent cohort.

TCRdb passed the reads through MiXCR, listing each CDR3 protein once. The table has 680,000 or so distinct CDR3 sequences, about 40% seen once. This rearrangement joins TRBV7-2 to TRBJ2-2; TRBD2 aligns across 14 bases. Source material: PBMCs. The TCR comes from a human donor in good health (CMV status not recorded). Some clones in this sample may be carry-over from other donors' samples. The CDR3 is CASSSRLAGGTNTGELFF. The CDR3 nucleotides are TGTGCCAGCAGCTCTCGACTAGCGGGAGGGACGAACACCGGGGAGCTGTTTTTT.